This T cell receptor beta chain was captured by sequencing in a study of blood T cell repertoires in COVID-19. Clones were sequenced by immunoSEQ multiplex PCR, and TCRdb holds only the in-frame ones, with some missing. In the table there are a few hundred thousand clones, almost 90% of which are singletons. The length of the CDR3 is 16 residues. Trimming took 3 bases from V and 4 from J; bases not matched to a gene: 8. Germline values: CDR1 LNHDA, CDR2 SQIVND (reference sequence). The Seattle patients, enrolled during active infection, were followed longitudinally. The sample consisted of peripheral blood. This sequence originates from a woman between 55 and 75 years old with COVID-19, enrolled during active disease. The V call is TRBV19, the J call TRBJ2-3; 9 bases match TRBD2. CDR3 loop: CASSIATSGAPDTQYF. In DNA, the CDR3 is TGTGCCAGTAGTATCGCGACTAGCGGTGCCCCAGATACGCAGTATTTT.